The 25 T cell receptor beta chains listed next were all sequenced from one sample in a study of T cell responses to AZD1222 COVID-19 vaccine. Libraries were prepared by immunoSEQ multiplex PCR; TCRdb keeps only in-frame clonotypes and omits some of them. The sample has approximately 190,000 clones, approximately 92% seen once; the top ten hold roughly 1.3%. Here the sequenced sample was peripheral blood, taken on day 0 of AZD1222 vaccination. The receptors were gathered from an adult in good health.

CDR3 region: CASSVVGVGGELFF. DNA of the CDR3: TGTGCCAGCAGCGTAGTCGGGGTTGGCGGGGAGCTGTTTTTT. The V call is TRBV9, the J call TRBJ2-2, with a tentative D call TRBD2 (5 bases). V was cut by 0 bases and J by 7 bases, with 10 bases left in between. In germline, CDR1 is SGDLS, CDR2 YYNGEE. The CDR3 runs to 14 residues.

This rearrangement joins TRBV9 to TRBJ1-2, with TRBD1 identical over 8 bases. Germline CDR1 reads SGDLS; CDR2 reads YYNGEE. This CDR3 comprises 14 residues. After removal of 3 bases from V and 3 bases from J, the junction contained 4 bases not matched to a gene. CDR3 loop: CASSAHRGDYGYTF. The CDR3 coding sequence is TGTGCCAGCAGCGCCCACAGGGGGGACTATGGCTACACCTTC.

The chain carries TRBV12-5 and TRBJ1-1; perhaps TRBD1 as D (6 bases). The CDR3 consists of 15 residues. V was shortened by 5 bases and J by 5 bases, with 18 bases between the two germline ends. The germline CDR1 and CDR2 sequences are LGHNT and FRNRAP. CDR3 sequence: CASGPLGGAGTEAFF. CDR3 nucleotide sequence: TGTGCTAGTGGTCCGCTAGGGGGGGCGGGAACTGAAGCTTTCTTT.

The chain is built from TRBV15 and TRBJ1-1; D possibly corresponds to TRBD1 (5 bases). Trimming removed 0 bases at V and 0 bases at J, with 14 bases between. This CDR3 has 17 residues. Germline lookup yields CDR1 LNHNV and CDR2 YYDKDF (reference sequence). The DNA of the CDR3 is TGTGCCACCAGCAGAGATATATGGGGCAGACTGAACACTGAAGCTTTCTTT. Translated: CATSRDIWGRLNTEAFF. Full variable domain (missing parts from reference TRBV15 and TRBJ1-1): DAMVIQNPRYQVTQFGKPVTLSCSQTLNHNVMYWYQQKSSQAPKLLFHYYDKDFNNEADTPDNFQSRRPNTSFCFLDIRSPGLGDTAMYLCATSRDIWGRLNTEAFFGQGTRLTVV.

The CDR3 loop reads CASSVRGNGYTF. The CDR3 bases are TGCGCCAGCAGTGTTCGAGGGAATGGCTACACCTTC. The gene calls are TRBV10-2 and TRBJ1-2; D is uncertain. The CDR3 extends over 12 amino acids. The germline V and J ends were trimmed by 4 bases and 6 bases, with 9 bases remaining between them. CDR1 and CDR2 (germline): WSHSY, SAAADI.

In nucleotides, the CDR3 is TGCAGTGCTAGTCGGAGCACAGATACGCAGTATTTT. As protein: CSASRSTDTQYF. The rearrangement links TRBV20-1 to TRBJ2-3, with D uncertain. V lost 3 bases to trimming and J lost 0 bases, with 4 bases between them. Germline V gene data show CDR1 as DFQATT and CDR2 as SNEGSKA (reference sequence). The CDR3 sequence is 12 residues long.

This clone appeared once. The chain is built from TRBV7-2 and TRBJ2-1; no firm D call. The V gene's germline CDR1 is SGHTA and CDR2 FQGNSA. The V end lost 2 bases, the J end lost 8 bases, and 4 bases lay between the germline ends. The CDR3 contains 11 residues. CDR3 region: CASSLRHEQFF. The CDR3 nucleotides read TGTGCCAGCAGCTTACGGCATGAGCAGTTCTTC.

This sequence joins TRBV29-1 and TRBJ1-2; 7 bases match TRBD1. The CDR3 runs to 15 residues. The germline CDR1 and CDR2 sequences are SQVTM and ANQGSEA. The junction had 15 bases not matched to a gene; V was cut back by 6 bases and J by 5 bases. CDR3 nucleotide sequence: TGCAGCGTACCGTCAGGGGGGGGCAGGGGGTATGGCTACACCTTC. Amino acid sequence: CSVPSGGGRGYGYTF.

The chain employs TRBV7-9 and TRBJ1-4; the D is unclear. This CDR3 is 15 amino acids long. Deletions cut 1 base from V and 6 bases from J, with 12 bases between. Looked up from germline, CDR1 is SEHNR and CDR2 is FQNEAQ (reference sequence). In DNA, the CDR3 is TGTGCCAGCAGCTTAGTCGGCATTCAATATGAAAAACTGTTTTTT. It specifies CASSLVGIQYEKLFF.

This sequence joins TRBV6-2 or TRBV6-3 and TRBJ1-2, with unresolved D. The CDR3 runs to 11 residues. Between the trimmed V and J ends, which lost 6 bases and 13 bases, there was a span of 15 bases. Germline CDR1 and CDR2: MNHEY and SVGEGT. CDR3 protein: CASSPDRVITF. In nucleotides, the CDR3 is TGTGCCAGCAGCCCTGATAGGGTTATCACCTTC.

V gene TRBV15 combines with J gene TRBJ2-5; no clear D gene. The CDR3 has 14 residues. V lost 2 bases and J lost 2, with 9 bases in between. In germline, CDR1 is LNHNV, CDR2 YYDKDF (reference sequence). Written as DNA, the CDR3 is TGTGCCACCAGCAGACTACACAATCAAGAGACCCAGTACTTC. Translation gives CATSRLHNQETQYF.

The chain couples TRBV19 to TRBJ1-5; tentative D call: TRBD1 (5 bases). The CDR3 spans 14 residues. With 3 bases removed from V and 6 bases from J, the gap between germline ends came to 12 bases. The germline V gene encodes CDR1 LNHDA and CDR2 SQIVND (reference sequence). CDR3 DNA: TGTGCCAGTAGTATCATAGGGGACGGTCAGCCCCAGCATTTT. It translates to CASSIIGDGQPQHF. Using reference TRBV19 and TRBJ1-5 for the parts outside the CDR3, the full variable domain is DGGITQSPKYLFRKEGQNVTLSCEQNLNHDAMYWYRQDPGQGLRLIYYSQIVNDFQKGDIAEGYSVSREKKESFPLTVTSAQKNPTAFYLCASSIIGDGQPQHFGDGTRLSIL.

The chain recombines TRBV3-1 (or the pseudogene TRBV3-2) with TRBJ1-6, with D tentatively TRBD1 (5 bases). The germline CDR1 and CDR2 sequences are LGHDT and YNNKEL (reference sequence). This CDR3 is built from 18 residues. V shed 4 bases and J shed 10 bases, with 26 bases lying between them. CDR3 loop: CASSPRSRQSWGRSPLHF. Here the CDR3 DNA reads TGTGCCAGCAGCCCCAGGAGCCGACAGTCCTGGGGGAGGTCACCCCTCCACTTT.

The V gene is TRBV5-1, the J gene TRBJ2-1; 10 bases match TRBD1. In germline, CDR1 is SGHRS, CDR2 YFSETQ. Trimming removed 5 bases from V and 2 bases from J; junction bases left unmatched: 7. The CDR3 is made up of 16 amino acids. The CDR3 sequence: CASRRGTGVTYNEQFF. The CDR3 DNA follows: TGCGCCAGCAGGAGAGGGACAGGGGTCACCTACAATGAGCAGTTCTTC. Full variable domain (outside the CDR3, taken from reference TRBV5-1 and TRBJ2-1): KAGVTQTPRYLIKTRGQQVTLSCSPISGHRSVSWYQQTPGQGLQFLFEYFSETQRNKGNFPGRFSGRQFSNSRSEMNVSTLELGDSALYLCASRRGTGVTYNEQFFGPGTRLTVL.

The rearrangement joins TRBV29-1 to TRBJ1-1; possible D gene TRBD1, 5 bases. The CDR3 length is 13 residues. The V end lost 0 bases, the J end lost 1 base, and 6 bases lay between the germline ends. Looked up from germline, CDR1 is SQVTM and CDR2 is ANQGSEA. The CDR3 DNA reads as TGCAGCGTTGAAGATGGGGCGAACACTGAAGCTTTCTTT. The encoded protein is CSVEDGANTEAFF.

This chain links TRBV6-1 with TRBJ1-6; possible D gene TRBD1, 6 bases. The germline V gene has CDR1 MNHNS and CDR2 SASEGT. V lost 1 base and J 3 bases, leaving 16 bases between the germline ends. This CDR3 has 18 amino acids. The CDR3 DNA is TGTGCCAGCAGTGAAGTGCGGGGGCGAGTCAACTATAATTCACCCCTCCACTTT. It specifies CASSEVRGRVNYNSPLHF.

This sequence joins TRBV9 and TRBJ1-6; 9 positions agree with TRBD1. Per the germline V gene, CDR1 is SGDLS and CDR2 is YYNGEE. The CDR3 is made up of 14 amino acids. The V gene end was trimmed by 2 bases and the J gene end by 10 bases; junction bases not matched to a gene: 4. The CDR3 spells CASSVDRGKSPLHF. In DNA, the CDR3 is TGTGCCAGCAGCGTGGACAGGGGAAAGTCACCCCTCCACTTT. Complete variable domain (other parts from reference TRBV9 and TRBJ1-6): DSGVTQTPKHLITATGQRVTLRCSPRSGDLSVYWYQQSLDQGLQFLIQYYNGEERAKGNILERFSAQQFPDLHSELNLSSLELGDSALYFCASSVDRGKSPLHFGNGTRLTVT.

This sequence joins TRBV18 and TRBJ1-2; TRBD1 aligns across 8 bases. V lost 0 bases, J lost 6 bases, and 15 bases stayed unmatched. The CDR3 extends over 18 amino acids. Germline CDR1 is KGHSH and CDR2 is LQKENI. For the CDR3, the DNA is TGTGCCAGCTCACCACCGGGTCAGGGGGCGCTCGGTCGTGATGGCTACACCTTC. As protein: CASSPPGQGALGRDGYTF.

Here the CDR3 DNA reads TGTGCCACCAGTGATTTAGTCCCGGACAGACCTACCGGGGAGCTGTTTTTT. Amino acid sequence: CATSDLVPDRPTGELFF. J is TRBJ2-2 and V is TRBV24-1; possible D gene TRBD1, 6 bases. The germline gives CDR1 KGHDR, CDR2 SFDVKD. V was cut by 1 base and J by 5 bases, with 16 bases left in between. The CDR3 has 17 amino acids.

The CDR3 protein is CASSFTASSYNEQFF. CDR3 sequence (DNA): TGTGCCAGCAGCTTCACAGCGAGCTCCTACAATGAGCAGTTCTTC. The genes are TRBV5-4 and TRBJ2-1; D remains unclear. V shed 2 bases and J shed 0 bases, with 9 bases lying between them. The CDR3 is 15 amino acids. CDR1 is SGHNT, CDR2 YYREEE, per germline (reference sequence).

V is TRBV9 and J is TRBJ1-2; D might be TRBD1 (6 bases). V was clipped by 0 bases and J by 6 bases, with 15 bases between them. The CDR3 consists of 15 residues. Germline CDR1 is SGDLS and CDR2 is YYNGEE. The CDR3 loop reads CASSVALGARDGYTF. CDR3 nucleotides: TGTGCCAGCAGCGTAGCTCTGGGGGCGCGAGATGGCTACACCTTC.

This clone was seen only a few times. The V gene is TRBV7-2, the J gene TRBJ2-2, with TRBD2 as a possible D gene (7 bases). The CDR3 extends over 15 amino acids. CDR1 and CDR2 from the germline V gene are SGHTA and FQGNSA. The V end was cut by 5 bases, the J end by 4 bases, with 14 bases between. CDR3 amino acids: CASSPAGAATGELFF. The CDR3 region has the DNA TGTGCCAGCAGCCCCGCGGGGGCGGCCACCGGGGAGCTGTTTTTT. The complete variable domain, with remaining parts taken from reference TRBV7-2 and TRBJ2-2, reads GAGVSQSPSNKVTEKGKDVELRCDPISGHTALYWYRQSLGQGLEFLIYFQGNSAPDKSGLPSDRFSAERTGGSVSTLTIQRTQQEDSAVYLCASSPAGAATGELFFGEGSRLTVL.

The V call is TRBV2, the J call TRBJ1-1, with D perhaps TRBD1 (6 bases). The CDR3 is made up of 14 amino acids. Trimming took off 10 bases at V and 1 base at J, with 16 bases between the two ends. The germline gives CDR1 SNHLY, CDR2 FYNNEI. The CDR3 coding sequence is TGTGCCATCTCGGGGAGGGGGAGGAACACTGAAGCTTTCTTT. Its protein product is CAISGRGRNTEAFF.

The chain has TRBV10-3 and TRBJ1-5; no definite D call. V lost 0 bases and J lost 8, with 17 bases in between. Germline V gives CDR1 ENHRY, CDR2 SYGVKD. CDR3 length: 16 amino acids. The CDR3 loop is CAISESGRVGFEPQHF. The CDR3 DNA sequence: TGTGCCATCAGTGAGTCGGGTAGGGTAGGGTTCGAGCCCCAGCATTTT.

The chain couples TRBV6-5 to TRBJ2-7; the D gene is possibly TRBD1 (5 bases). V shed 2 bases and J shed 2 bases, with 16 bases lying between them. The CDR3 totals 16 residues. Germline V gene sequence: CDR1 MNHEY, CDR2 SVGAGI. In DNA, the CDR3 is TGTGCCAGCAGTTACACTGGGGCCAGAACACCCTACGAGCAGTACTTC. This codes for CASSYTGARTPYEQYF.